These T cell receptor beta chains were read from a single sample in a study of prognosis after radiotherapy for stage I lung cancer. A single record per CDR3 protein comes from TCRdb applying MiXCR to the multiplex PCR reads. The sample lists 11,000 to 15,000 distinct CDR3 sequences; roughly 26% were seen once. This specimen was PBMCs, taken before or after stereotactic body radiation therapy (not recorded which). The receptors shown here come from a donor over 45 with non-small cell lung cancer. Each CDR3 is given with its conserved first and last residue. Each record gives: D gene, clone size, V gene, J gene, CDR3 DNA, CDR3 protein. The D gene is left open where the match is weak. Size is stated for part of the rows, as once, few or many counts, or as a class when the clone is expanded.

TRBD2	many	TRBV5-1	TRBJ2-1	TGCGCCAGCAGCTTGTCTGGGACTAGCGGTTGGACCAATGAGCAGTTCTTC	CASSLSGTSGWTNEQFF
TRBD1	-	TRBV10-3	TRBJ2-7	TGTGCCATCAGTGAGCCGGGACAGAGTAGGGACGAGCAGTACTTC	CAISEPGQSRDEQYF
-	many	TRBV7-2	TRBJ2-7	TGTGCCAGCAGCTTAGCCGCCGCCGAATTAGCGGCCTACGAGCAGTACTTC	CASSLAAAELAAYEQYF
-	many	TRBV9	TRBJ1-6	TGTGCCAGCAGCGTAACTAATTCACCCCTCCACTTT	CASSVTNSPLHF
-	many	TRBV28	TRBJ2-7	TGTGCCAGCAGTCCTATTACACAGGGTGACCACCCTAGCGAGCAGTACTTC	CASSPITQGDHPSEQYF
-	many	TRBV30	TRBJ2-7	TGTGCCTGGACACACGGCGGCGAGCAGTACTTC	CAWTHGGEQYF
-	many	TRBV27	TRBJ2-5	TGTGCCAGCCAGAGGGGCAGGGCGCAAGAGACCCAGTACTTC	CASQRGRAQETQYF
-	once	TRBV20-1	TRBJ2-7	TGCAGTGCAGGGTCCCCCCAAACCTACGAGCAGTACTTC	CSAGSPQTYEQYF
TRBD1	medium-sized	TRBV11-2	TRBJ2-1	TGTGCCAGCAGCTTAACCGGACAGGGGCGGAATGAGCAGTTCTTC	CASSLTGQGRNEQFF
-	once	TRBV5-5	TRBJ1-2	TGTGCCAGCATTTTTCTTCCGCCACCGGTCGTGCACCATGGCTACACCTTC	CASIFLPPPVVHHGYTF
TRBD2	many	TRBV3-1	TRBJ2-5	TGTGCCAGCAGCCAACAAAGCGGGGAAGAGACCCAGTACTTC	CASSQQSGEETQYF
-	-	TRBV28	TRBJ2-7	TGTGCCAGCAGTCGGACCCACAGATCCTGCGAGCAGTACTTC	CASSRTHRSCEQYF
TRBD2	many	TRBV4-1	TRBJ2-5	TGCGCCAGCAGCCTAGCGACTAGCGGGAGGGTCCCCGAGACCCAGTACTTC	CASSLATSGRVPETQYF
TRBD2	-	TRBV11-2	TRBJ2-7	TGTGCCAGCAGCGAATGGACTAGCGGGAGTCCCGAGCAGTACTTC	CASSEWTSGSPEQYF
TRBD2	medium-sized	TRBV5-1	TRBJ2-1	TGCGCCAGCAGCTGGGGACTAGCGGGAGGGCCAGTTTACAATGAGCAGTTCTTC	CASSWGLAGGPVYNEQFF
TRBD2	medium-sized	TRBV28	TRBJ2-1	TGTGCCAGCGCCCCAGCGACTAGCGGGAGGACTAGGTCCTACAATGAGCAGTTCTTC	CASAPATSGRTRSYNEQFF
TRBD1	medium-sized	TRBV28	TRBJ2-3	TGTGCCAGCAGTTACGAGGACAGGGATACAGATACGCAGTATTTT	CASSYEDRDTDTQYF
-	many	TRBV7-6	TRBJ2-2	TGTGCCAGCAGCTTAGACGGGGCGGGGACCGGGGAGCTGTTTTTT	CASSLDGAGTGELFF